The next 21 T cell receptor beta chains were all read from a single sample in a study of T cell responses to AZD1222 COVID-19 vaccine. Assay used: immunoSEQ multiplex PCR; TCRdb lists only in-frame clones, some missing. The sample includes around 94,000 clones, 84% seen only once; the top ten take more than 15%. Sequencing used peripheral blood, obtained on day 0 of AZD1222 vaccination. Receptor source: an adult in good health.

The rearrangement links TRBV28 to TRBJ1-1; D not certain. This CDR3 contains 12 residues. V lost 3 bases and J lost 3, with 5 bases in between. Germline CDR1 and CDR2: MDHEN and SYDVKM. CDR3 DNA sequence: TGTGCCAGCAGTTTGGCGTACACTGAAGCTTTCTTT. Translating it yields CASSLAYTEAFF.

This sequence joins TRBV19 and TRBJ2-1; a weak D match, TRBD2 (6 bases). The V end was cut by 3 bases, the J end by 5 bases, with 20 bases between. This CDR3 is 17 amino acids long. Germline V CDR1 and CDR2: LNHDA, SQIVND (reference sequence). The CDR3 DNA reads as TGTGCCAGTAGTATGCTAACTAGTCGGGAGTTGCACAATGAGCAGTTCTTC. This translates into CASSMLTSRELHNEQFF.

On this clone: The sample has other DNA sequences that encode this CDR3 too. The chain couples TRBV6-4 to TRBJ1-5; unclear D gene. V was cut by 3 bases and J by 2 bases, with 8 bases left in between. This CDR3 is built from 14 residues. The V gene's germline CDR1 is MRHNA and CDR2 SNTAGT. The CDR3: CASSEAGGNQPQHF. The CDR3 region has the DNA TGTGCCAGCAGTGAAGCGGGAGGCAATCAGCCCCAGCATTTT.

The chain couples TRBV3-1 (or the pseudogene TRBV3-2) to TRBJ1-1, with TRBD1 as a possible D gene (6 bases). V lost 1 base, J lost 10 bases, and 22 bases lay in between. The CDR3 runs 16 residues. Germline assignment: CDR1 LGHDT and CDR2 YNNKEL (reference sequence). CDR3 sequence (DNA): TGTGCCAGCAGCCAAGGGGGGGCCGGCGGGTCTCCGAGAGCTTTCTTT. Protein product: CASSQGGAGGSPRAFF.

V and J are TRBV19 and TRBJ1-3, with D possibly matching TRBD1 (6 bases). V gave up 3 bases and J gave up 0 bases, with 9 bases separating them. CDR1 is LNHDA, CDR2 SQIVND, per germline (reference sequence). The CDR3 loop spans 15 amino acids. DNA of the CDR3: TGTGCCAGTAGTATGAGGGACACCTCTGGAAACACCATATATTTT. This gives the protein CASSMRDTSGNTIYF.

This clone has a handful of counts. The gene calls are TRBV3-1 (or the pseudogene TRBV3-2) and TRBJ1-2; D unclear. This CDR3 has 13 residues. CDR1 and CDR2 (germline): LGHDT, YNNKEL (reference sequence). Trimming took 0 bases from V and 4 from J, leaving 6 bases between them. CDR3 nucleotides: TGTGCCAGCAGCCAAGAAGTGGGCTATGGCTACACCTTC. Encoded protein: CASSQEVGYGYTF.

The chain employs TRBV9 and TRBJ2-2; maybe TRBD2 (6 bases). The CDR3 loop spans 13 amino acids. With 3 bases removed from V and 8 bases from J, the gap between germline ends came to 11 bases. Germline CDR1 and CDR2: SGDLS and YYNGEE. The DNA of the CDR3 is TGTGCCAGCAGCGCTCGGGGGATGGGGGAGCTGTTTTTT. The encoded protein is CASSARGMGELFF.

The rearrangement joins TRBV24-1 to TRBJ1-5; D is undetermined. The CDR3 extends over 13 amino acids. V lost 5 bases and J 7 bases, leaving 11 bases between the germline ends. In germline, CDR1 is KGHDR, CDR2 SFDVKD. The CDR3 bases are TGTGCCACCAGTGCTAGGGCGGGGCAGCCCCAGCATTTT. This gives the protein CATSARAGQPQHF.

The sample holds one count of this clone. The rearrangement uses TRBV27 and TRBJ2-1; D remains ambiguous. The CDR3 runs 11 residues. Between the trimmed V and J ends, which lost 6 bases and 7 bases, there was a span of 7 bases. Germline V gene lookup returns CDR1 MNHEY and CDR2 SMNVEV (reference sequence). The CDR3: CASRLENEQFF. The CDR3 region has the DNA TGTGCCAGCAGGCTGGAAAATGAGCAGTTCTTC.

CDR3 sequence: CASSQHERGHYGYTF. CDR3 DNA: TGCGCCAGCAGCCAACACGAACGGGGCCACTATGGCTACACCTTC. The chain is built from TRBV4-1 and TRBJ1-2, with D tentatively TRBD1 (5 bases). Per the germline V gene, CDR1 is MGHRA and CDR2 is YSYEKL. V was pared by 2 bases and J by 3 bases, with 13 bases between. The CDR3 loop spans 15 amino acids.

The V gene is TRBV5-5, the J gene TRBJ1-2, with 9 nucleotides matching TRBD1. Germline CDR1 reads SGHKS; CDR2 reads YYEKEE (reference sequence). The V segment lost 0 bases and the J segment 2 bases; nucleotides outside the gene matches: 8. The CDR3 loop spans 17 amino acids. CDR3 sequence (DNA): TGTGCCAGCAGCTTGGGCGGGACAGGGTTATCCAACTATGGCTACACCTTC. Protein: CASSLGGTGLSNYGYTF.

This chain joins TRBV16 and TRBJ2-5; D is unclear. The germline V and J ends were trimmed by 0 bases and 7 bases, with 12 bases remaining between them. The CDR3 runs 14 residues. Looked up from germline, CDR1 is KGHSY and CDR2 is FQNENV. The CDR3 DNA sequence: TGTGCCAGCAGCCAATCTTACCGTGATAGGACCCAGTACTTC. Amino acid sequence: CASSQSYRDRTQYF.

This clone was found a few times. The chain links TRBV9 to TRBJ1-4, with a possible D match to TRBD1 (5 bases). Deletions cut 4 bases from V and 5 bases from J, with 9 bases between. Germline V lookup: CDR1 SGDLS, CDR2 YYNGEE. CDR3 length equals 13 residues. The CDR3 DNA is TGTGCCAGCAGCTTGGGGCCCAATGAAAAACTGTTTTTT. Translated: CASSLGPNEKLFF.

This clone was seen only once. The chain couples TRBV24-1 to TRBJ2-2; D gene ambiguous. CDR1 is KGHDR, CDR2 SFDVKD, per germline. This CDR3 contains 12 residues. The germline V and J ends were trimmed by 3 bases and 6 bases, with 4 bases remaining between them. CDR3 sequence (DNA): TGTGCCACCAGTGATCCACCCGGGGAGCTGTTTTTT. Protein sequence: CATSDPPGELFF.

This clone turned up a few times. Written as DNA, the CDR3 is TGTGCCAGCAGCTTAGAACAAAATCAGCCCCAGCATTTT. Its translation: CASSLEQNQPQHF. This chain links TRBV7-3 with TRBJ1-5; D not certain. Deletions cut 2 bases from V and 4 bases from J, with 6 bases between. Germline V lookup: CDR1 SGHTA, CDR2 FQGTGA. This CDR3 is built from 13 residues.

The DNA of the CDR3 is TGCGCCAGCGGCCTAGCGGGAGGTCCTAATACGCAGTATTTT. Protein product: CASGLAGGPNTQYF. V usage is TRBV5-1 and J usage is TRBJ2-3, with TRBD2 matching over 11 bases. The CDR3 runs to 14 residues. Germline loops: CDR1 SGHRS, CDR2 YFSETQ. With 7 bases clipped from V and 7 bases from J, the junction kept 8 bases outside the gene matches.

The genes are TRBV6-5 and TRBJ2-3; D unclear. Germline lookup yields CDR1 MNHEY and CDR2 SVGAGI. The CDR3 totals 15 residues. V was clipped by 0 bases and J by 0 bases, with 7 bases between them. The CDR3 DNA reads TGTGCCAGCAGTTACTCGGCGACTAGCACAGATACGCAGTATTTT. Residues: CASSYSATSTDTQYF.

The V and J genes are TRBV6-5 and TRBJ2-7; D is uncertain. V dropped 4 bases and J dropped 6 bases, with 10 bases sitting between them. Germline assignment: CDR1 MNHEY and CDR2 SVGAGI. CDR3 size: 12 residues. CDR3 in DNA: TGTGCCAGCAGTTCCCAACACGGCGAGCAGTACGTC. This encodes CASSSQHGEQYV.

The V gene is TRBV28, the J gene TRBJ1-1; 7 nucleotides align to TRBD1. Losses at the gene ends were 3 bases for V and 5 bases for J; bases not matched to a gene: 9. The V gene's germline CDR1 is MDHEN and CDR2 SYDVKM. The CDR3 runs to 15 residues. The DNA for the CDR3 is TGTGCCAGCAGTTTCAACAGGGGCTTTAGGACTGAAGCTTTCTTT. This translates into CASSFNRGFRTEAFF.

The V gene is TRBV6-5, the J gene TRBJ1-2; perhaps TRBD1 as D (5 bases). CDR1 is MNHEY and CDR2 is SVGAGI in the germline V gene. This CDR3 is built from 13 residues. V dropped 6 bases and J dropped 6 bases, with 14 bases sitting between them. The CDR3 coding sequence is TGTGCCAGCAGCAGAGGAACAGGAAATGGCTACACCTTC. Protein sequence: CASSRGTGNGYTF.

The chain joins TRBV28 to TRBJ2-6; the D gene could be TRBD1 or TRBD2 (5 bases each). V was clipped by 8 bases and J by 1 base, with 12 bases between them. Per germline, CDR1 MDHEN and CDR2 SYDVKM. The CDR3 totals 15 residues. The CDR3 is CASRPGRSGANVLTF. The DNA for the CDR3 is TGTGCCAGCCGGCCAGGGAGATCTGGGGCCAACGTCCTGACTTTC. Filled out from reference TRBV28 and TRBJ2-6, the complete variable domain reads DVKVTQSSRYLVKRTGEKVFLECVQDMDHENMFWYRQDPGLGLRLIYFSYDVKMKEKGDIPEGYSVSREKKERFSLILESASTNQTSMYLCASRPGRSGANVLTFGAGSRLTVL.